These 13 T cell receptor beta chains were sequenced from one sample in a study of cytomegalovirus exposure and HLA in healthy donors. It was with 60 Vbeta and 13 Jbeta primers that the PCR ran. Produced via immunoSEQ multiplex PCR; TCRdb's table is partial and in-frame only. Of about 120,000 clones listed, 70% to 85% are singletons. Sequencing was performed on PBMCs. Source of these receptors: a man aged 35 to 55 in good health and CMV-seropositive.

This chain links TRBV5-4 with TRBJ2-1, with TRBD1 as a possible D gene (6 bases). This CDR3 has 13 amino acids. CDR1 and CDR2 from the germline V gene are SGHNT and YYREEE (reference sequence). The V and J ends lost 4 bases and 8 bases respectively, with 13 bases between them. The CDR3 region is CASSLGQRDEQFF. The DNA for the CDR3 is TGTGCCAGCAGCCTTGGACAGCGCGATGAGCAGTTCTTC.

This clone was seen more than once but under ten times. The V call is TRBV7-2, the J call TRBJ1-1, with 9 nucleotides matching TRBD1. The CDR3 totals 13 residues. The ends lost 5 bases at V and 10 bases at J; junction bases unmatched: 8. Germline values: CDR1 SGHTA, CDR2 FQGNSA. This CDR3 is CASSGGQGRVAFF. CDR3 coding DNA: TGTGCCAGCAGCGGAGGACAGGGGAGGGTAGCTTTCTTT.

Here the CDR3 reads CASSPGQGSTEAFF. The CDR3 DNA reads as TGTGCCAGCTCACCAGGGCAGGGGTCCACTGAAGCTTTCTTT. The V call is TRBV18, the J call TRBJ1-1, with D maybe TRBD1 (6 bases). CDR1 and CDR2 from the germline V gene are KGHSH and LQKENI. The CDR3 runs to 14 residues. The V gene lost 2 bases and the J gene lost 4 bases, with 11 bases spanning the gap.

The chain combines TRBV23-1 with TRBJ2-3, with TRBD2 matching over 12 bases. TRBV23-1 is an ORF, with its function uncertain. Trimming took 4 bases from V and 0 from J; bases not matched to a gene: 8. This CDR3 contains 18 residues. The CDR3 sequence: CASSPGTSGHDSTDTQYF. Written as DNA, the CDR3 is TGCGCCAGCAGTCCGGGGACTAGCGGGCACGATAGCACAGATACGCAGTATTTT.

This clone was seen only a few times. V is TRBV28 and J is TRBJ2-7; 10 nucleotides line up with TRBD2. J gave up 4 bases and V 7 bases, and 16 bases lay outside the gene matches. Germline CDR1 MDHEN, CDR2 SYDVKM. The CDR3 has 17 amino acids. The CDR3, as DNA: TGTGCCAGCACCTCCCCCGGGCCTAGCGGGAGAAAGTACGAGCAGTACTTC. It translates to CASTSPGPSGRKYEQYF.

The chain carries TRBV30 and TRBJ1-6; 7 bases align to TRBD1. The CDR3 is 14 amino acids. The germline V gene encodes CDR1 GTSNPN and CDR2 SVGIG (reference sequence). Germline trimming cut 6 bases from V and 5 bases from J; bases unmatched to any gene: 7. Here the CDR3 reads CACQRGTDNSPLHF. In nucleotides, the CDR3 is TGTGCCTGCCAACGCGGGACAGATAATTCACCCCTCCACTTT.

As concerns this clone: This specimen includes other DNA sequences encoding the same CDR3. CDR3 coding DNA: TGTGCCAGCAGCCTCGGGACAGGGTACAATGAGCAGTTCTTC. Its translation: CASSLGTGYNEQFF. J is TRBJ2-1 and V is TRBV7-6, with 9 bases lining up with TRBD1. Germline lookup yields CDR1 SGHVS and CDR2 FNYEAQ. The V segment lost 5 bases and the J segment 4 bases; nucleotides outside the gene matches: 3. The length of the CDR3 is 14 residues. Supplemented by reference TRBV7-6 and TRBJ2-1, the full variable domain reads GAGVSQSPRYKVTKRGQDVALRCDPISGHVSLYWYRQALGQGPEFLTYFNYEAQQDKSGLPNDRFSAERPEGSISTLTIQRTEQRDSAMYRCASSLGTGYNEQFFGPGTRLTVL.

This sequence joins TRBV7-9 and TRBJ1-4, with a tentative D call TRBD1 (6 bases). The CDR3 sequence is 13 residues long. Germline CDR1 reads SEHNR; CDR2 reads FQNEAQ (reference sequence). Trimming pared 3 bases from V and 14 bases from J, leaving 16 bases between. CDR3 nucleotides: TGTGCCAGCAGCTTGGGACACCAGGACCGGCTGTTTTTT. Translated: CASSLGHQDRLFF.

The chain combines TRBV4-3 with TRBJ2-2, with 11 bases that match TRBD2. The CDR3 is 16 residues long. Trimming took 6 bases from V and 0 from J; bases not matched to a gene: 3. In germline, CDR1 is LGHNA, CDR2 YSLEER. Here the CDR3 DNA reads TGCGCCAGCAGGGGACTAGCGGAGACGAACACCGGGGAGCTGTTTTTT. It codes for CASRGLAETNTGELFF.

The table lists this clone with a few counts. The chain combines TRBV2 with TRBJ1-5; D uncertain. The ends were cut back, 4 bases at V and 7 bases at J, with 8 bases in the middle. CDR1 and CDR2 (germline): SNHLY, FYNNEI. The CDR3 sequence is 12 residues long. Here the CDR3 reads CASSAGGQPQHF. CDR3 bases: TGTGCCAGCAGTGCCGGAGGGCAGCCCCAGCATTTT.

The chain links TRBV19 to TRBJ1-1; 7 bases line up with TRBD1. Germline CDR1 reads LNHDA; CDR2 reads SQIVND (reference sequence). CDR3 length equals 15 residues. V lost 7 bases to trimming and J lost 5 bases; unmatched junction nucleotides: 13. CDR3 DNA: TGTGCCAGTATCAAGAGGAAGGGGGCTTATACTGAAGCTTTCTTT. It codes for CASIKRKGAYTEAFF.

This sequence joins TRBV7-8 and TRBJ1-3; TRBD1 matches at 8 bases. V lost 3 bases, J lost 4 bases, and 2 bases stayed unmatched. The CDR3 sequence is 14 residues long. Germline CDR1 is SGHVS and CDR2 is FQNEAQ. This CDR3 is CASSLDRAGNTIYF. The CDR3 DNA reads as TGTGCCAGCAGCTTGGACAGGGCAGGAAACACCATATATTTT.

This clone was counted once. The chain couples TRBV10-2 to TRBJ2-3, with TRBD2 identical over 7 bases. The CDR3 runs 17 residues. The germline gives CDR1 WSHSY, CDR2 SAAADI. J lost 3 bases, V lost 0 bases, and 9 bases had no gene match. CDR3 loop: CASSESLWGGRTDTQYF. In DNA form, the CDR3 reads TGCGCCAGCAGTGAGTCCCTTTGGGGCGGGAGAACAGATACGCAGTATTTT.